A single sample is the source of the 19 T cell receptor beta chains below, sequenced in a study of cytomegalovirus exposure and HLA in healthy donors. Use of 60 Vbeta and 13 Jbeta primers characterized the PCR. Clones were read by immunoSEQ multiplex PCR, and TCRdb kept only the in-frame ones, dropping some. The sample lists fewer than 200,000 clones; more than 80% were seen once. Sequencing was performed on PBMCs. Receptors originate from a woman aged 18-35 years in good health and CMV-seropositive.

This clone was observed a handful of times. V and J are TRBV5-1 and TRBJ2-5; D is possibly TRBD1 (5 bases). Germline values: CDR1 SGHRS, CDR2 YFSETQ. V was clipped by 0 bases and J by 4 bases, with 10 bases between them. The CDR3 is 14 residues long. CDR3: CASSLELGVETQYF. In DNA, the CDR3 is TGCGCCAGCAGCTTGGAGTTAGGGGTAGAGACCCAGTACTTC.

Regarding this clone: Sequence at one end of the junction differs from germline and may be a read error. V gene TRBV7-2 combines with J gene TRBJ2-4; 11 bases are a match to TRBD2. The CDR3 is made up of 16 amino acids. Per the germline V gene, CDR1 is SGHTA and CDR2 is FQGNSA. CDR3 protein: CASSPILAGVINSQYF. The CDR3 DNA reads TGTGCCAGCAGCCCTATACTAGCGGGGGTGATAAACAGTCAGTACTTC.

This clone was found once. The chain recombines TRBV7-9 with TRBJ2-3; TRBD2 matches at 10 bases. The V and J ends lost 7 bases and 3 bases, in that order; junction bases with no gene match: 10. Germline lookup yields CDR1 SEHNR and CDR2 FQNEAQ (reference sequence). This CDR3 has 16 amino acids. The DNA for the CDR3 is TGTGCCAGCATCCCAGGAGCGGGGGGGCTTACAGATACGCAGTATTTT. This sequence encodes CASIPGAGGLTDTQYF.

This chain connects TRBV5-1 to TRBJ1-2, with 7 bases matching TRBD1. CDR1 is SGHRS, CDR2 YFSETQ, per germline. Trimming removed 4 bases from V and 2 bases from J; junction bases left unmatched: 11. The CDR3 runs 16 residues. Written as DNA, the CDR3 is TGCGCCAGCAGCGTTACCGGGACAGAGGGAAACTATGGCTACACCTTC. This translates into CASSVTGTEGNYGYTF.

This rearrangement joins TRBV2 to TRBJ2-5; 9 bases are a match to TRBD1. The germline gives CDR1 SNHLY, CDR2 FYNNEI. The CDR3 loop spans 15 amino acids. With V trimmed by 6 bases and J by 5 bases, 10 bases remained unmatched. The CDR3 DNA sequence: TGTGCCAGCAGGCGATTGGGACAGGGATTGGAGACCCAGTACTTC. This encodes CASRRLGQGLETQYF.

Here the CDR3 DNA reads TGTGCCAGCAGTGAAAGGACAGGAACCGGGGGCGAGCAGTACTTC. Its translation is CASSERTGTGGEQYF. The V call is TRBV6-1, the J call TRBJ2-7, with D tentatively TRBD1 (7 bases). There are 15 residues in the CDR3. The germline V gene encodes CDR1 MNHNS and CDR2 SASEGT. V lost 2 bases and J lost 6, with 17 bases in between.

The genes are TRBV19 and TRBJ2-5, with 9 bases aligning to TRBD1. The germline CDR1 and CDR2 sequences are LNHDA and SQIVND (reference sequence). This CDR3 has 16 residues. Trimming removed 6 bases from V and 4 bases from J; junction bases left unmatched: 12. CDR3 sequence: CASRQGASPYLETQYF. The CDR3 DNA follows: TGTGCCAGTAGACAGGGGGCTTCCCCCTACCTAGAGACCCAGTACTTC. The full variable domain, completed using reference TRBV19 and TRBJ2-5, is DGGITQSPKYLFRKEGQNVTLSCEQNLNHDAMYWYRQDPGQGLRLIYYSQIVNDFQKGDIAEGYSVSREKKESFPLTVTSAQKNPTAFYLCASRQGASPYLETQYFGPGTRLLVL.

The chain combines TRBV21-1 with TRBJ2-7; the D call TRBD1 from the table was never checked on the DNA. TRBV21-1 is a recognized pseudogene. The CDR3 is 15 residues long. The CDR3 nucleotides read TGTGCCAGCAGCCAGGGGACAGGGGCTACCTACGAGCAGTACTTC. Translated: CASSQGTGATYEQYF.

This chain joins TRBV5-4 and TRBJ2-1; a possible D gene is TRBD2 (6 bases). V lost 2 bases and J lost 2, with 11 bases in between. Looked up from germline, CDR1 is SGHNT and CDR2 is YYREEE (reference sequence). The CDR3 contains 15 residues. The CDR3 DNA is TGTGCCAGCAGCTTTTCTAGCGCAGCCTACAATGAGCAGTTCTTC. It codes for CASSFSSAAYNEQFF.

The count of this clone is one. The chain has TRBV19 and TRBJ1-5; D is possibly TRBD1 (6 bases). Deletions cut 2 bases from V and 4 bases from J, with 9 bases between. The length of the CDR3 is 14 residues. Germline loops: CDR1 LNHDA, CDR2 SQIVND (reference sequence). The CDR3 nucleotides are TGTGCCAGTAGTATAAGGGACATAAATCAGCCCCAGCATTTT. Encoded protein: CASSIRDINQPQHF.

The chain carries TRBV19 and TRBJ2-7; D may be TRBD2 (6 bases). The CDR3 length is 15 residues. Trimming took 5 bases from V and 4 from J, leaving 18 bases between them. Germline V CDR1 and CDR2: LNHDA, SQIVND (reference sequence). Here the CDR3 DNA reads TGTGCCAGTAGTTTGGGACTGAGGATTCTATACGAGCAGTACTTC. It encodes CASSLGLRILYEQYF.

The rearrangement joins TRBV7-6 to TRBJ1-1; D unresolved. CDR1 and CDR2 from the germline V gene are SGHVS and FNYEAQ. The CDR3 runs 14 residues. V gave up 2 bases and J gave up 2 bases, with 9 bases separating them. CDR3 amino acids: CASSLRAGNTEAFF. In DNA form, the CDR3 reads TGTGCCAGCAGCTTACGCGCAGGAAACACTGAAGCTTTCTTT.

The chain uses TRBV4-2 and TRBJ2-7, with 7 positions matching TRBD1. CDR3 length: 17 residues. Trimming cost V 0 bases and J 0 bases; bases outside gene matches: 8. The germline gives CDR1 LGHNA, CDR2 YNFKEQ. CDR3 region: CASSQDFWDSSSYEQYF. The CDR3 nucleotides read TGTGCCAGCAGCCAAGATTTTTGGGACAGTAGCTCCTACGAGCAGTACTTC.

This sequence joins TRBV28 and TRBJ2-5; the match to TRBD2 covers 10 bases. J was trimmed by 5 bases and V by 5 bases; bases with no gene match: 8. The CDR3 length is 15 residues. The germline CDR1 and CDR2 sequences are MDHEN and SYDVKM. The CDR3 loop reads CASSITPGLAETQYF. In nucleotides, the CDR3 is TGTGCCAGCAGTATAACACCGGGACTAGCGGAGACCCAGTACTTC. Based on the CDR3 plus reference TRBV28 and TRBJ2-5, the full variable domain is DVKVTQSSRYLVKRTGEKVFLECVQDMDHENMFWYRQDPGLGLRLIYFSYDVKMKEKGDIPEGYSVSREKKERFSLILESASTNQTSMYLCASSITPGLAETQYFGPGTRLLVL.

This sequence joins TRBV7-2 and TRBJ2-4; possibly TRBD2 for D (5 bases). This CDR3 is 16 amino acids long. CDR1 is SGHTA and CDR2 is FQGNSA in the germline V gene. The V end was cut by 2 bases, the J end by 0 bases, with 11 bases between. The CDR3 spells CASSLFGGLAKNIQYF. The CDR3 DNA reads TGTGCCAGCAGCTTATTCGGTGGACTAGCCAAAAACATTCAGTACTTC.

This chain connects TRBV6-5 to TRBJ1-1, with TRBD1 as a possible D gene (5 bases). CDR3 length: 15 residues. The germline gives CDR1 MNHEY, CDR2 SVGAGI. V was pared by 6 bases and J by 2 bases, with 16 bases between. CDR3 protein: CASRRATAKNTEAFF. The CDR3 DNA follows: TGTGCCAGCAGACGGGCGACAGCGAAAAACACTGAAGCTTTCTTT.

This clone has just a few counts. This chain connects TRBV12-5 to TRBJ1-6, with D uncertain. Per the germline V gene, CDR1 is LGHNT and CDR2 is FRNRAP. V lost 8 bases, J lost 5 bases, and 10 bases lay in between. The CDR3 totals 13 residues. The CDR3 DNA follows: TGTGCTAGTAGAAACGGGGATAATTCACCCCTCCACTTT. Translating gives CASRNGDNSPLHF. Looking up the rest from reference TRBV12-5 and TRBJ1-6 gives the full variable domain: DARVTQTPRHKVTEMGQEVTMRCQPILGHNTVFWYRQTMMQGLELLAYFRNRAPLDDSGMPKDRFSAEMPDATLATLKIQPSEPRDSAVYFCASRNGDNSPLHFGNGTRLTVT.

This clone was found once. The V gene is TRBV10-3, the J gene TRBJ1-5; 10 bases map to TRBD1. The V gene's germline CDR1 is ENHRY and CDR2 SYGVKD. The CDR3 consists of 14 residues. With V trimmed by 2 bases and J by 6 bases, 1 base remained unmatched. This chain's CDR3 is CAISEGQGVQPQHF. In DNA, the CDR3 is TGTGCCATCAGTGAGGGACAGGGGGTTCAGCCCCAGCATTTT.

V and J are TRBV6-5 and TRBJ2-7; 9 nucleotides line up with TRBD1. The CDR3 extends over 14 amino acids. Per the germline V gene, CDR1 is MNHEY and CDR2 is SVGAGI. V lost 5 bases and J lost 3; bases outside the gene matches: 5. CDR3: CASSPGQGLYEQYF. CDR3 sequence (DNA): TGTGCCAGCAGTCCCGGACAGGGGCTCTACGAGCAGTACTTC.